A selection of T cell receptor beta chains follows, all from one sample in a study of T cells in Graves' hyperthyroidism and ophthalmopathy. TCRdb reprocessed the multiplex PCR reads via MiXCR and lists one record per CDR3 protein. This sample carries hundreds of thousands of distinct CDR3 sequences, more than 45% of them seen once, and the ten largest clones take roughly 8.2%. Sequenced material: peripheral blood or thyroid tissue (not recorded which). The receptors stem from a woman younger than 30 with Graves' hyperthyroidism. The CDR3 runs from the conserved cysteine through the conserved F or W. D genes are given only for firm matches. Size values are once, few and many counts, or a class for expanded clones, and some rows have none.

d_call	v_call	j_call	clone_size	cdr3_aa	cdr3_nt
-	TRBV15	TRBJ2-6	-	CATSKRQGANVLTF	TGTGCCACCAGCAAACGACAGGGGGCCAACGTCCTGACTTTC
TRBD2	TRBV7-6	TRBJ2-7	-	CASSPLSGTSGRDEQYF	TGTGCCAGCAGCCCCCTCTCCGGGACTAGCGGACGGGACGAGCAGTACTTC
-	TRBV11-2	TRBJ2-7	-	CASRTIASVHYEQYF	TGTGCCAGCAGAACTATAGCTTCGGTGCACTACGAGCAGTACTTC
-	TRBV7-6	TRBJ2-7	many	CASSFGQSYEQYF	TGTGCCAGCAGCTTCGGACAGTCCTACGAGCAGTACTTC
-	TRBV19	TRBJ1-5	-	CASSIDSYSNQPQHF	TGTGCCAGTAGTATTGACAGCTATAGCAATCAGCCCCAGCATTTT
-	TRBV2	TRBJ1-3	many	CASDQRSGNTIYF	TGTGCCAGTGATCAACGTTCTGGAAACACCATATATTTT
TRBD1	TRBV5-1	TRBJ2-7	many	CASADRAYEQYF	TGCGCCAGCGCGGACAGGGCCTACGAGCAGTACTTC
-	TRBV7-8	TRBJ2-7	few	CASSFGLAGVNEQYF	TGTGCCAGCAGCTTCGGCCTGGCGGGCGTCAACGAGCAGTACTTC
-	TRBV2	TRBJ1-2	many	CASRQMQGGGYTF	TGTGCCAGCAGGCAAATGCAGGGTGGCGGCTACACCTTC
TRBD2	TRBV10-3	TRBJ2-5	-	CAISFGLARQETQYF	TGTGCCATCAGTTTCGGACTAGCGAGACAAGAGACCCAGTACTTC
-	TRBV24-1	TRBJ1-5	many	CATSGRGADQPQHF	TGTGCCACCAGTGGTAGGGGTGCGGATCAGCCCCAGCATTTT
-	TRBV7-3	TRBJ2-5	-	CASSLSSAITQGLHRAQYF	TGTGCCAGCAGCTTAAGCAGTGCTATTACCCAAGGACTACACCGGGCCCAGTACTTC
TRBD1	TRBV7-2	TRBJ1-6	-	CASSRIGTGRNSPLHF	TGTGCCAGCAGCCGTATTGGGACAGGGCGCAATTCACCCCTCCACTTT
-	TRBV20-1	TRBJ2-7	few	CSAETSYEQYF	TGCAGTGCTGAGACATCCTACGAGCAGTACTTC
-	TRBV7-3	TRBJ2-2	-	CASSVRAQGGELFF	TGTGCCAGCAGCGTCCGGGCTCAGGGGGGGGAGCTGTTTTTT
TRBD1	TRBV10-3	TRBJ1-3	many	CVIKSTGPNTIYF	TGTGTCATCAAGTCGACAGGGCCAAACACCATATATTTT
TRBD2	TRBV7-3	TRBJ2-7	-	CASSQAPGLAGGHHEQHF	TGTGCCAGCAGTCAAGCCCCGGGACTAGCGGGAGGGCACCACGAGCAGCACTTC
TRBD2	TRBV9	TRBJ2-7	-	CASSALAANYEQYF	TGTGCCAGCAGCGCACTAGCGGCAAACTACGAGCAGTACTTC
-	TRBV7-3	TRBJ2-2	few	CASSDRQGGRTGELFF	TGTGCCAGCAGCGACCGACAGGGAGGACGTACCGGGGAGCTGTTTTTT
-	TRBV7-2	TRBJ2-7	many	CASSPHRDFGEQYF	TGTGCCAGCAGCCCCCACAGGGATTTCGGGGAGCAGTACTTC
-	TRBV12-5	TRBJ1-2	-	CASGLVGAPGYTF	TGTGCTAGTGGTTTGGTTGGGGCGCCTGGCTACACCTTC
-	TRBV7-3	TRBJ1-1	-	CASSAGTWETEAFF	TGTGCCAGCAGCGCCGGGACTTGGGAAACTGAAGCTTTCTTT
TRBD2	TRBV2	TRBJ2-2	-	CASSISLAGATGELFF	TGTGCCAGCAGTATAAGCCTAGCGGGAGCCACCGGGGAGCTGTTTTTT
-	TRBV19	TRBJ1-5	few	CASRIRGNPGQPQHF	TGTGCCAGTCGGATACGGGGCAACCCGGGGCAGCCCCAGCATTTT
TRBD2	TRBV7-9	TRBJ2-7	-	CASSRTSGRAPHEQYF	TGTGCCAGCAGCCGGACTAGCGGGAGGGCCCCCCACGAGCAGTACTTC
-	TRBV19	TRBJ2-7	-	CASSIDRELSEQYF	TGTGCCAGTAGTATAGACAGGGAACTAAGTGAGCAGTACTTC
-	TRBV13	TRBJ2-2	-	CASSALSAANTGELFF	TGTGCCAGCTCGGCCCTCAGCGCCGCGAACACCGGGGAGCTGTTTTTT
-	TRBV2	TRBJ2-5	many	CASSFPGETQYF	TGTGCCAGCAGTTTCCCGGGGGAGACCCAGTACTTC
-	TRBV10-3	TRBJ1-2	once	CAISEGGSGYTF	TGTGCCATCAGTGAAGGCGGGTCGGGCTACACCTTC
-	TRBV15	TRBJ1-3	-	CATSRDGQGRSSGNTIYF	TGTGCCACCAGCAGAGATGGGCAGGGAAGAAGCTCTGGAAACACCATATATTTT
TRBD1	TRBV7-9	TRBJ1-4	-	CASSLSLTGASEKLFF	TGTGCCAGCAGCTTATCCCTGACAGGGGCAAGTGAAAAACTGTTTTTT
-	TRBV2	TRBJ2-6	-	CASKNGAGADALTF	TGTGCCAGCAAGAATGGCGCTGGGGCCGACGCCCTGACTTTC
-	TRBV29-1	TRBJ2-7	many	CSVEIRGTYEQYF	TGCAGCGTTGAGATTAGAGGAACCTACGAGCAGTACTTC
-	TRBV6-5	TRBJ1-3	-	CASRPGTRSGNTIYF	TGTGCCAGCAGACCCGGGACGCGCTCTGGAAACACCATATATTTT
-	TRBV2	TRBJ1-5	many	CASSDVRGNQPQHF	TGTGCCAGCAGTGACGTACGCGGAAATCAGCCCCAGCATTTT
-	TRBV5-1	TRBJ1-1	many	CASSLDKNTEAFF	TGTGCCAGCAGCTTAGACAAGAACACTGAAGCTTTCTTT
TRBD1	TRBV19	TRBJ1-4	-	CASSGTGTAPEKLFF	TGTGCCAGTAGTGGAACCGGGACAGCACCTGAAAAACTGTTTTTT
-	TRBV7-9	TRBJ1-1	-	CASSRQFGAFF	TGTGCCAGCAGTCGACAGTTTGGAGCTTTCTTT
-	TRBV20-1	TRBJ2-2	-	CSARSAHSNTGELFF	TGCAGTGCTAGGAGTGCACACTCAAACACCGGGGAGCTGTTTTTT
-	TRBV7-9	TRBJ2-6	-	CASSQVWAGGASGANVLTF	TGTGCCAGCAGCCAAGTTTGGGCAGGGGGGGCATCTGGGGCCAACGTCCTGACTTTC
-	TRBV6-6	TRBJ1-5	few	CASSYARAPQHF	TGTGCCAGCAGTTATGCCCGGGCGCCCCAGCATTTT
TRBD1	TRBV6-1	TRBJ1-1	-	CASSLDRGYTEAFF	TGTGCCAGCAGTTTGGACAGGGGCTACACTGAAGCTTTCTTT
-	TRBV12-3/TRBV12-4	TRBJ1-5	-	CASSLVIEGDNQPQHF	TGTGCCAGCAGTTTAGTAATAGAGGGGGACAATCAGCCCCAGCATTTT
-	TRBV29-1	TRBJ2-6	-	CSVEGPTGANVLTF	TGCAGCGTTGAGGGGCCGACTGGGGCCAACGTCCTGACTTTC
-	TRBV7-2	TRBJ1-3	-	CASSDSTQGSGNTIYF	TGTGCCAGCAGCGACAGCACCCAGGGCTCTGGAAACACCATATATTTT
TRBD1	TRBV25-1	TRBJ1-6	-	CASSFRDRGTSPLHF	TGTGCCAGCAGTTTCCGGGACAGGGGAACGTCACCCCTCCACTTT
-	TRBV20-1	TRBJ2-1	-	CSARDFTYNEQFF	TGCAGTGCTAGAGATTTTACTTACAATGAGCAGTTCTTC
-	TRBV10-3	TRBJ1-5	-	CAWSVRGSQPQHF	TGTGCCTGGAGTGTAAGGGGAAGTCAGCCCCAGCATTTT
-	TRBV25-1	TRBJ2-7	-	CASRDRLASYEQYF	TGTGCCAGCAGAGATAGGCTCGCGTCCTACGAGCAGTACTTC
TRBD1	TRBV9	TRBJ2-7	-	CASSVDGTGAYEQYF	TGTGCCAGCAGCGTAGATGGGACAGGGGCGTACGAGCAGTACTTC
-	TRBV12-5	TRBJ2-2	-	CASGFSGELFF	TGTGCTAGTGGTTTTTCCGGGGAGCTGTTTTTT
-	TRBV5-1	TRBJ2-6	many	CASSLTASSSGANVLTF	TGCGCCAGCAGCTTGACCGCATCAAGCTCTGGGGCCAACGTCCTGACTTTC
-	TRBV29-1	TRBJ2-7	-	CASRAGQSYEQYF	TGTGCCAGCAGGGCGGGACAGTCCTACGAGCAGTACTTC
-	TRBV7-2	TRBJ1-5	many	CASSLQVGNQPQHF	TGTGCCAGCAGCTTACAGGTTGGCAATCAGCCCCAGCATTTT
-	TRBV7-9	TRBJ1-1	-	CASSLTVNTGAFF	TGTGCCAGCAGCTTGACGGTGAACACTGGAGCTTTCTTT
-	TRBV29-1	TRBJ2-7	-	CSVELGNPYEQYF	TGCAGCGTTGAATTAGGGAACCCCTACGAGCAGTACTTC
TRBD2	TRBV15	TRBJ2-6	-	CATSGRESGANVLTF	TGTGCCACCAGCGGGAGGGAGTCCGGGGCCAACGTCCTGACTTTC